There are a few counts of the clone carrying this T cell receptor (beta chain). The time point is: newly diagnosed GD, antithyroid drugs for less than 3 months. Researchers made the TCR library from RNA that was extracted from PBMCs. The sample is drawn from a study of regulatory T cells in long-lasting Graves disease. CDR3 regions were amplified by Arm-PCR using iRepertoire HTBI primers to build TCR beta libraries. TCRdb passed the multiplex PCR reads through MiXCR, listing each CDR3 protein once. Among some 490,000 distinct CDR3 sequences, about 12% were seen once, and the ten largest hold about 8.3%. The V gene's germline CDR1 is SGDLS and CDR2 YYNGEE. V lost 0 bases, J lost 2 bases, and 12 bases lay in between. This CDR3 region has 15 residues. The same sample was also used in a study of T cells in Graves' hyperthyroidism and ophthalmopathy. This second study notes: Patients with uncontrolled infections, other autoimmune diseases, pregnancy or lactation were excluded. The TCR CDR3 first-round RT-PCR relied on the HTBI primer set.

The chain recombines TRBV9 with TRBJ2-7; a possible D gene is TRBD2 (6 bases). This specimen consisted of peripheral blood mononuclear cells (PBMCs), obtained at new diagnosis, from a patient treated with antithyroid drugs. The TCR originated in a woman in her 30s with Graves disease. CDR3 DNA: TGTGCCAGCAGCGTAGGTGCTAGCGCAACCTACGAGCAGTACTTC. As protein: CASSVGASATYEQYF.